These T cell receptor beta chains were read from a single sample in a study of OX40 agonist ivuxolimab in advanced cancers. Sequencing used immunoSEQ multiplex PCR; TCRdb keeps in-frame clones, though not all of them. The sample carries roughly 16,000 clones, about 86% recorded once. Sequences were derived from CD4+ or CD8+ T cells sorted from blood, sampled in a trial of the OX40 agonist ivuxolimab. The receptor source for this set is an adult with an advanced solid tumor such as melanoma, head and neck, liver or kidney cancer. CDR3s include the opening cysteine and the closing phenylalanine or tryptophan. Fields, in order: V gene, J gene, clone size, D gene, CDR3 protein, CDR3 DNA. The D gene is left open where the match is weak. Rows give clone size only sometimes, using once, few, many, or a class for an expanded clone.

TRBV5-6	TRBJ2-2	-	TRBD1	CASSSPGRDRGRVSGELFF	TGTGCCAGCAGCTCCCCCGGGCGGGACAGGGGGCGCGTGTCCGGGGAGCTGTTTTTT
TRBV19	TRBJ2-7	-	TRBD2	CASSSIMGGSHEQYF	TGTGCCAGTAGTAGTATCATGGGGGGGAGCCACGAGCAGTACTTC
TRBV10-1	TRBJ2-5	-	TRBD2	CASSAAGVSETQYF	TGCGCCAGCAGTGCAGCGGGAGTATCCGAGACCCAGTACTTC
TRBV18	TRBJ2-5	-	-	CASSPGTEETQYF	TGTGCCAGCTCACCAGGGACGGAAGAGACCCAGTACTTC
TRBV7-9	TRBJ1-5	-	TRBD1	CASSSDRDQPQHF	TGTGCCAGCAGCTCCGACAGGGACCAGCCCCAGCATTTT
TRBV7-2	TRBJ1-3	-	-	CASSAGWGGGNTIYF	TGTGCCAGCAGCGCAGGGTGGGGGGGAGGAAACACCATATATTTT
TRBV2	TRBJ2-3	-	-	CASSDGTDTQYF	TGTGCCAGCAGTGACGGCACAGATACGCAGTATTTT
TRBV19	TRBJ2-7	-	-	CASSIDLSYEQYF	TGTGCCAGTAGTATAGACCTCTCCTACGAGCAGTACTTC
TRBV7-8	TRBJ2-7	-	TRBD1	CASSLDEGAETEQYF	TGTGCCAGCAGCTTAGATGAGGGGGCCGAGACCGAGCAGTACTTC
TRBV6-7	TRBJ2-3	-	-	CASPWDGTDTQYF	TGTGCCAGCCCGTGGGATGGGACAGATACGCAGTATTTT
TRBV11-3	TRBJ2-5	-	-	CASSFGTEETQYF	TGTGCCAGCAGCTTTGGGACCGAAGAGACCCAGTACTTC
TRBV5-1	TRBJ1-1	few	TRBD1	CASSMTGDLTEAFF	TGCGCCAGCAGCATGACAGGGGATCTCACTGAAGCTTTCTTT
TRBV7-2	TRBJ1-2	-	-	CASSLDGTGYGYTF	TGTGCCAGCAGCTTGGACGGAACCGGCTATGGCTACACCTTC
TRBV19	TRBJ2-1	-	-	CATNGGGPGGEQFF	TGTGCCACAAACGGGGGAGGGCCAGGGGGTGAGCAGTTCTTC
TRBV30	TRBJ1-3	-	TRBD1	CAFTGTGGSGNTIYF	TGTGCCTTTACCGGGACAGGGGGCTCTGGAAACACCATATATTTT
TRBV19	TRBJ1-5	once	TRBD1	CASRFTGGRSNQPQHF	TGTGCCAGTAGATTTACAGGGGGCAGGAGCAATCAGCCCCAGCATTTT
TRBV6-6	TRBJ1-5	-	TRBD1	CASSGTGGSNQPQHF	TGTGCCAGCAGTGGGACAGGTGGAAGCAATCAGCCCCAGCATTTT
TRBV2	TRBJ2-7	once	-	CASSVGHIARDEQYF	TGTGCCAGCAGTGTAGGACATATTGCCCGGGACGAGCAGTACTTC
TRBV6-1	TRBJ2-3	-	-	CASSESTDTQYF	TGTGCCAGCAGTGAATCCACAGATACGCAGTATTTT
TRBV21-1	TRBJ2-1	-	-	CASSHGLAGVDNEQFF	TGTGCCAGCAGCCACGGACTAGCGGGAGTGGACAATGAGCAGTTCTTC
TRBV18	TRBJ1-4	-	-	CASSPAGFDEKLFF	TGTGCCAGCTCACCGGCGGGGTTCGATGAAAAACTGTTTTTT
TRBV5-4	TRBJ2-7	-	TRBD1	CASSRGTGSHEQYF	TGTGCCAGCAGCAGGGGGACAGGTTCTCACGAGCAGTACTTC
TRBV27	TRBJ2-7	-	-	CAARRGGKTYEQYF	TGTGCCGCCCGCCGGGGCGGAAAAACCTACGAGCAGTACTTC
TRBV6-1	TRBJ2-7	-	-	CASGQQQYEQYF	TGTGCCAGCGGGCAGCAGCAATACGAGCAGTACTTC
TRBV5-6	TRBJ2-4	-	TRBD2	CASSLGAGAAVNIQYF	TGTGCCAGCAGCTTGGGTGCGGGAGCGGCTGTTAACATTCAGTACTTC
TRBV11-2	TRBJ1-2	-	-	CASSPGGARTSDYGYTF	TGTGCCAGCAGCCCGGGGGGGGCACGTACTTCGGACTATGGCTACACCTTC
TRBV28	TRBJ1-5	-	-	CASTERGMQPQHF	TGTGCCAGCACCGAGCGGGGTATGCAGCCCCAGCATTTT
TRBV6-5	TRBJ1-2	-	-	CASSPPPGDYGYTF	TGTGCCAGCAGCCCACCCCCAGGGGACTATGGCTACACCTTC
TRBV5-8	TRBJ2-3	-	-	CASSLGGTDTQYF	TGTGCCAGCAGCTTGGGTGGCACAGATACGCAGTATTTT
TRBV7-2	TRBJ2-7	once	-	CASSPDRYSYEQYF	TGTGCCAGCAGCCCGGACCGGTACTCCTACGAGCAGTACTTC
TRBV19	TRBJ1-2	-	TRBD1	CASSIPGQGDYGYTF	TGTGCCAGTAGTATCCCGGGACAGGGAGACTATGGCTACACCTTC
TRBV2	TRBJ2-2	-	-	CASSDKQLYTGELFF	TGTGCCAGCAGTGATAAACAGCTATACACCGGGGAGCTGTTTTTT
TRBV19	TRBJ1-5	-	-	CASHTDGNQPQHF	TGTGCCAGTCATACTGACGGAAATCAGCCCCAGCATTTT
TRBV5-1	TRBJ2-7	-	-	CASSAGDGSYEQYF	TGCGCCAGCAGCGCCGGGGACGGTTCCTACGAGCAGTACTTC
TRBV6-5	TRBJ2-5	-	-	CASSPDRETQYF	TGTGCCAGCAGCCCCGACAGGGAGACCCAGTACTTC
TRBV10-3	TRBJ1-4	-	-	CAISESAGVDEKLFF	TGTGCCATCAGTGAGTCCGCGGGGGTGGATGAAAAACTGTTTTTT
TRBV6-5	TRBJ2-1	-	TRBD2	CASSQQRDHNEQFF	TGTGCCAGCAGCCAACAGCGGGACCACAATGAGCAGTTCTTC
TRBV7-3	TRBJ2-1	-	-	CASSSSGTAYNEQFF	TGTGCCAGCAGCTCATCGGGTACTGCCTACAATGAGCAGTTCTTC
TRBV19	TRBJ1-6	-	TRBD1	CASSADRGSSYNSPLHF	TGTGCCAGTAGTGCAGACAGGGGAAGCTCCTATAATTCACCCCTCCACTTT
TRBV11-2	TRBJ2-2	-	TRBD1	CASSTYGQGSGELFF	TGTGCCAGCAGCACATACGGACAGGGGTCCGGGGAGCTGTTTTTT
TRBV7-9	TRBJ2-7	-	TRBD2	CASSPYSGSSYEQYF	TGTGCCAGCAGCCCTTATAGCGGGAGCTCCTACGAGCAGTACTTC
TRBV19	TRBJ2-1	-	TRBD2	CASSIDGTSGGNEQFF	TGTGCCAGTAGTATAGACGGGACCTCGGGGGGCAATGAGCAGTTCTTC
TRBV6-1	TRBJ1-1	-	TRBD1	CASRTTGVNTEAFF	TGTGCCAGCAGAACGACAGGGGTTAACACTGAAGCTTTCTTT
TRBV7-9	TRBJ1-2	few	TRBD1	CASSRDRGGYTF	TGTGCCAGCAGCCGGGACAGAGGAGGCTACACCTTC
TRBV7-2	TRBJ2-7	-	TRBD2	CASSPPGGLHEQYF	TGTGCCAGCAGCCCCCCGGGGGGGCTACACGAGCAGTACTTC
TRBV19	TRBJ2-3	few	-	CASSVADTWDTQYF	TGTGCCAGTAGTGTAGCGGATACATGGGATACGCAGTATTTT
TRBV10-3	TRBJ2-3	-	TRBD2	CAIGTSGSTDTQYF	TGTGCCATCGGTACTAGCGGGAGCACAGATACGCAGTATTTT
TRBV10-3	TRBJ2-3	once	TRBD2	CAIRRTSRFTSTDTQYF	TGTGCCATCAGGAGGACTAGCAGATTTACTAGCACAGATACGCAGTATTTT
TRBV19	TRBJ2-3	-	-	CASSIGGRETDTQYF	TGTGCCAGTAGTATAGGCGGCAGGGAGACAGATACGCAGTATTTT
TRBV27	TRBJ1-2	-	TRBD1	CASSPGQGKVGYTF	TGTGCCAGCAGCCCGGGACAGGGGAAGGTTGGCTACACCTTC
TRBV10-3	TRBJ1-4	-	-	CAIGETATNEKLFF	TGTGCCATCGGCGAGACGGCAACTAATGAAAAACTGTTTTTT
TRBV27	TRBJ2-1	once	-	CASSFQGSSGAYNEQFF	TGTGCCAGCAGTTTTCAGGGTAGTTCCGGAGCCTACAATGAGCAGTTCTTC
TRBV6-6	TRBJ2-1	-	-	CASTSGQTPSNEQFF	TGTGCCAGCACTTCAGGACAGACTCCTAGCAATGAGCAGTTCTTC
TRBV9	TRBJ2-4	-	TRBD2	CASLAEGCGGRGKNIQYF	TGTGCCAGCCTTGCGGAAGGGTGCGGTGGGAGGGGAAAAAACATTCAGTACTTC
TRBV19	TRBJ1-2	-	-	CASSGPPGVVNYGYTF	TGTGCCAGTAGTGGCCCACCGGGGGTTGTTAACTATGGCTACACCTTC
TRBV28	TRBJ1-3	-	-	CASIREYGNTIYF	TGTGCCAGCATCCGGGAGTATGGAAACACCATATATTTT
TRBV25-1	TRBJ2-2	-	-	CASSEGGRDTGELFF	TGTGCCAGCAGCGAAGGGGGGCGGGACACCGGGGAGCTGTTTTTT
TRBV2	TRBJ2-6	-	-	CASSAAGSGANVLTF	TGTGCCAGCAGTGCGGCCGGATCTGGGGCCAACGTCCTGACTTTC
TRBV11-2	TRBJ2-5	-	TRBD1	CASSLGTGWQETQYF	TGTGCCAGCAGCTTAGGGACAGGGTGGCAAGAGACCCAGTACTTC